This T cell receptor (beta chain) stems from a study of T cell responses to AZD1222 COVID-19 vaccine. Study summary: Recipients boosted at about 4 weeks or about 12 weeks are pooled. Study-wide results and limits: After two AZD1222 doses, spike-specific TCR breadth and depth rose versus day 0.

Using immunoSEQ multiplex PCR, the repertoire was profiled, and TCRdb retains in-frame clones only, with some absent. The table has approximately 110,000 clones, approximately 90% seen once. The CDR3 spans 16 residues. Germline V gene lookup returns CDR1 SGHNT and CDR2 YYREEE (reference sequence). The ends lost 4 bases at V and 0 bases at J; junction bases unmatched: 4. Concerning this clone: The antigen is not known.

This receptor was identified in an adult in good health. Here the sequenced sample was peripheral blood, taken on day 0 of AZD1222 vaccination. The chain joins TRBV5-4 to TRBJ2-2; the match to TRBD2 covers 9 bases. CDR3 coding DNA: TGTGCCAGCAGCCCTAGACTAGCGGCGAACACCGGGGAGCTGTTTTTT. It encodes CASSPRLAANTGELFF.